The subject of this entry is one T cell receptor (beta chain). Its antigen remains unidentified. This entry belongs to a study of graft-versus-host responses after intestinal transplantation. This CDR3 spans 15 amino acids. Germline CDR1 and CDR2: SGHTA and FQGNSA. Trimming took 3 bases from V and 1 from J, leaving 13 bases between them. Sequencing used immunoSEQ multiplex PCR; TCRdb keeps in-frame clones, though not all of them. The sample has approximately 90,000 clones, 88% seen once. Whole-study findings and limits: GvH clones turned up in recipient marrow; some had shown up first in ileum or blood. Individuals who had graft-donor T cell macrochimerism had allografts that showed high graft-versus-host to host-versus-graft clonal ratios.

The sample in question was unstimulated CD4+ T cells sorted from spleen or lymph node cells, obtained before transplant. The genes are TRBV7-2 and TRBJ2-7, with D tentatively TRBD1 (5 bases). This TCR came from a human donor who was the organ donor for an intestinal transplant. The CDR3 is CASSFDRLSSYEQYF. The CDR3 region has the DNA TGTGCCAGCAGCTTCGACAGATTATCTTCCTACGAGCAGTACTTC.